Here is one T cell receptor (beta chain) with its context. Germline lookup yields CDR1 ENHRY and CDR2 SYGVKD. CDR3 length: 17 residues. Trimming left V 11 bases short and J 0 bases short, with 20 bases between. This table comes from immunoSEQ multiplex PCR, and its TCRdb copy is limited to in-frame clones, with some not included. The repertoire holds 400,000 or so clones, over 75% seen once, with more than 2% in the top ten. The sample belongs to a study of blood T cell repertoires in COVID-19. The J gene is TRBJ2-6, the V gene TRBV10-3, with D perhaps TRBD1 (5 bases). Sequencing was performed on PBMCs or T cells enriched from blood (not recorded which). This clonotype was sampled from a woman aged 40 to 49 with acute COVID-19. The CDR3 reads CALSNGQRVSGANVLTF. CDR3 coding DNA: TGTGCCCTATCAAACGGACAAAGGGTCTCTGGGGCCAACGTCCTGACTTTC.